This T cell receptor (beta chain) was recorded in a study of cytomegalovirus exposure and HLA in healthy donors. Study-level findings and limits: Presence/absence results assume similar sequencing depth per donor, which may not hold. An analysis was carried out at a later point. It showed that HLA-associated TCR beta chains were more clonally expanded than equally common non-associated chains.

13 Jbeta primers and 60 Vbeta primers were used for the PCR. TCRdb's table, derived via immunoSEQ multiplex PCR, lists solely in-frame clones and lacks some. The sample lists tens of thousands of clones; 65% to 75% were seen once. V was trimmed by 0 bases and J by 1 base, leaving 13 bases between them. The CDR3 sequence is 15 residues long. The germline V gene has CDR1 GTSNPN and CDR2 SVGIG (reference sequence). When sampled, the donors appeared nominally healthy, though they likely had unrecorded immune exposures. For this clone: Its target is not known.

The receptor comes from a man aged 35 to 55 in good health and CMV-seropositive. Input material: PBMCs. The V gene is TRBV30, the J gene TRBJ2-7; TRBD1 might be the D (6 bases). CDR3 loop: CAWSVGQIKSYEQYF. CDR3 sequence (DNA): TGTGCCTGGAGTGTTGGACAGATAAAGTCCTACGAGCAGTACTTC.